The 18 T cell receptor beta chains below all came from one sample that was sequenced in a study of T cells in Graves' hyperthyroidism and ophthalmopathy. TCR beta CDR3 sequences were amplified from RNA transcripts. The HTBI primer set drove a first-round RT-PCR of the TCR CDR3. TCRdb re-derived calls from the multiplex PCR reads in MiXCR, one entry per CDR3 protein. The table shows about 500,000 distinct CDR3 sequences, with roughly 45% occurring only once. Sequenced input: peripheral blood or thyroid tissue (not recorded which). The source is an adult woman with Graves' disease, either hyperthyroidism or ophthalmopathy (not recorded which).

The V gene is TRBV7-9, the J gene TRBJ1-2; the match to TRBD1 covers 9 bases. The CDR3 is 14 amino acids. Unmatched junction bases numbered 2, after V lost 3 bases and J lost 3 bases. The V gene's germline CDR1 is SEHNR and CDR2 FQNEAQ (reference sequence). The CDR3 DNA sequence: TGTGCCAGCAGCTTGACAGGGGGGCACTATGGCTACACCTTC. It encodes CASSLTGGHYGYTF.

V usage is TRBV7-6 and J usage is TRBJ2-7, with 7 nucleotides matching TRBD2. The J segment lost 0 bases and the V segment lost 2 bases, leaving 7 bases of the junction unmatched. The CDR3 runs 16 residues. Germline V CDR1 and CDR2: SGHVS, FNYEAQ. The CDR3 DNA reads TGTGCCAGCAGCTTAAGCCGAGGGACTAACTCCTACGAGCAGTACTTC. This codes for CASSLSRGTNSYEQYF.

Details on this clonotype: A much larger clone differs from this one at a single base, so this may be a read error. CDR3 protein: CSASSGSAGELLF. CDR3 DNA sequence: TGCAGTGCTTCTAGCGGGAGCGCCGGGGAGCTGCTTTTT. The chain links TRBV20-1 to TRBJ2-2; TRBD2 matches at 10 bases. Per the germline V gene, CDR1 is DFQATT and CDR2 is SNEGSKA (reference sequence). The CDR3 runs 13 residues.

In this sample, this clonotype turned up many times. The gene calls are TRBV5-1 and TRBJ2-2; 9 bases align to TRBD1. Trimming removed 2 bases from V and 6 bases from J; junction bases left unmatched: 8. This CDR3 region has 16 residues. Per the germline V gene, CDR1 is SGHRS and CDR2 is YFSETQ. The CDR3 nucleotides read TGCGCCAGCAGCTTCATAGGGACAGGGAGCGCCGGGGAGCTGTTTTTT. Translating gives CASSFIGTGSAGELFF. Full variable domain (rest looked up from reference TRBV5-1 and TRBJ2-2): KAGVTQTPRYLIKTRGQQVTLSCSPISGHRSVSWYQQTPGQGLQFLFEYFSETQRNKGNFPGRFSGRQFSNSRSEMNVSTLELGDSALYLCASSFIGTGSAGELFFGEGSRLTVL.

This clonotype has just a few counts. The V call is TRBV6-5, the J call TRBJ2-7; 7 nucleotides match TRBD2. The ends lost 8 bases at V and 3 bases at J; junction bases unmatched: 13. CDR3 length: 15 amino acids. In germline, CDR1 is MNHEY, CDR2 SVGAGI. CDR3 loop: CASSPRVGTNYEQYF. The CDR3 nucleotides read TGTGCCAGCTCACCCCGGGTGGGGACTAACTACGAGCAGTACTTC.

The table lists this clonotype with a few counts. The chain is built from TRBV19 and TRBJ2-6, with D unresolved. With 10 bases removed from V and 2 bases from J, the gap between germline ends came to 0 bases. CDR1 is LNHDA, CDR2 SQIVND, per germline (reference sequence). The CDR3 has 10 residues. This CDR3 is CATGANVLTF. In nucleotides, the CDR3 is TGTGCCACTGGGGCCAACGTCCTGACTTTC.

In nucleotides, the CDR3 is TGTGCCAGCAGCTTGAACGGGACAGAAGAGACCCAGTACTTC. Translating gives CASSLNGTEETQYF. V is TRBV5-4 and J is TRBJ2-5, with TRBD1 identical over 7 bases. The junction had 3 bases not matched to a gene; V was cut back by 1 base and J by 3 bases. The CDR3 consists of 14 residues. The germline V gene has CDR1 SGHNT and CDR2 YYREEE (reference sequence).

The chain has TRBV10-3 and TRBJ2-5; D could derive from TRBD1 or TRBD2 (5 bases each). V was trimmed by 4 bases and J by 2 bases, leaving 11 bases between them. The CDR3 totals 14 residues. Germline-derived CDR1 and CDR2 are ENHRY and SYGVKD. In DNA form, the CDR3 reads TGTGCCATCAGTGGGGACCGGGTACAAGAGACCCAGTACTTC. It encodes CAISGDRVQETQYF.

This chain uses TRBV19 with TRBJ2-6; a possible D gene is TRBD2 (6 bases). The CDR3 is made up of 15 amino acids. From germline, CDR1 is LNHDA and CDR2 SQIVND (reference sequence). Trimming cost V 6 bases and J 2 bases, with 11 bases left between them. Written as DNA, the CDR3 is TGTGCCAGTAGCACCGGGGGTACTGGGGCCAACGTCCTGACTTTC. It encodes CASSTGGTGANVLTF.

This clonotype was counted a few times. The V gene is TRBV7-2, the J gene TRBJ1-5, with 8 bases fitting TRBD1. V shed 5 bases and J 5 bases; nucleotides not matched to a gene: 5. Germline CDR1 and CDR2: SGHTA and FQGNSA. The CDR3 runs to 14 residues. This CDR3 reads CASSPGTGYQPQHF. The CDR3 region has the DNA TGTGCCAGCAGCCCCGGGACAGGCTATCAGCCCCAGCATTTT. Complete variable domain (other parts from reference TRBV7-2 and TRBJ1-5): GAGVSQSPSNKVTEKGKDVELRCDPISGHTALYWYRQSLGQGLEFLIYFQGNSAPDKSGLPSDRFSAERTGGSVSTLTIQRTQQEDSAVYLCASSPGTGYQPQHFGDGTRLSIL.

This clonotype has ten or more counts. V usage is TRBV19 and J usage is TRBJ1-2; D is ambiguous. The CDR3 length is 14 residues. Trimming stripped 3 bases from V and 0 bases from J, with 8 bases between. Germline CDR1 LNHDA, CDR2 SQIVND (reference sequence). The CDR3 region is CASSIATPNYGYTF. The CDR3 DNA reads TGTGCCAGTAGTATCGCCACTCCTAACTATGGCTACACCTTC.

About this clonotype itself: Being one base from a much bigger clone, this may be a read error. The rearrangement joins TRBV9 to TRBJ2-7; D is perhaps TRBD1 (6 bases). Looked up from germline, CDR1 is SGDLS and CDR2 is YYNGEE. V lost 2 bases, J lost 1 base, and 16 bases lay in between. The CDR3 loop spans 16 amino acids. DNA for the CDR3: TGTGCCAGCAGCGTGGACCCACAGGGTCGATCCTACGAGCAGTACTTC. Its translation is CASSVDPQGRSYEQYF.

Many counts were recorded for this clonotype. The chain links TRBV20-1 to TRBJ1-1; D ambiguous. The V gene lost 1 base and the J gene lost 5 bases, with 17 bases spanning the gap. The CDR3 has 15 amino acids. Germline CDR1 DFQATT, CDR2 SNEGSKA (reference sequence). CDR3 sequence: CSARGVRGSGTEAFF. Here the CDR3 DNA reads TGCAGTGCTAGAGGGGTCCGAGGATCGGGAACTGAAGCTTTCTTT.

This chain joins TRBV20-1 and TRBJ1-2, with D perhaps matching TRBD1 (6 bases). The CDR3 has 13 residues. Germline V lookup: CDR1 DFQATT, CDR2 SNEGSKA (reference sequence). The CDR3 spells CRVKQAGVGGYTF. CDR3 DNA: TGCAGGGTCAAACAGGCAGGGGTTGGTGGCTACACCTTC.

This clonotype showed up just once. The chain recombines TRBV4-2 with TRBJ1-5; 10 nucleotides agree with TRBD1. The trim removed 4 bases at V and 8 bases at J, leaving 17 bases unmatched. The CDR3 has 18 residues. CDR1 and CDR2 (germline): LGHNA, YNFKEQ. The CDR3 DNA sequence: TGTGCCAGCAGCCGTACCGGGACAGGGGAATGGGTTATGGAGCCCCAGCATTTT. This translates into CASSRTGTGEWVMEPQHF.

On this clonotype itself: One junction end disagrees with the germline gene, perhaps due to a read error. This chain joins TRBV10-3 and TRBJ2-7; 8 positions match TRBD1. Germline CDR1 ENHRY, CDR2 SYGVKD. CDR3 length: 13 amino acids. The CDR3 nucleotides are TGTGCTATCAGTGGTGGACAGGGTACCGAGCAGTACTTC. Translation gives CAISGGQGTEQYF.

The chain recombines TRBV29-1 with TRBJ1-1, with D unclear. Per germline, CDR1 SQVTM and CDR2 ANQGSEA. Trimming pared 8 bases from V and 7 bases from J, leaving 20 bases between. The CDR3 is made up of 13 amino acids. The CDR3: CSSADGVRSEAFF. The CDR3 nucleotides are TGCAGCAGCGCCGATGGAGTACGGAGTGAAGCTTTCTTT.

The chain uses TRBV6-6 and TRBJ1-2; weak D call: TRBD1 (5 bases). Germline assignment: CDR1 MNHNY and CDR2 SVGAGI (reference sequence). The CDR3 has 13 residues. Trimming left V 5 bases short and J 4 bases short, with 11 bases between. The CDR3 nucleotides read TGTGCCAGCAGTAAAACGGGACCCTATGGCTACACCTTC. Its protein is CASSKTGPYGYTF.